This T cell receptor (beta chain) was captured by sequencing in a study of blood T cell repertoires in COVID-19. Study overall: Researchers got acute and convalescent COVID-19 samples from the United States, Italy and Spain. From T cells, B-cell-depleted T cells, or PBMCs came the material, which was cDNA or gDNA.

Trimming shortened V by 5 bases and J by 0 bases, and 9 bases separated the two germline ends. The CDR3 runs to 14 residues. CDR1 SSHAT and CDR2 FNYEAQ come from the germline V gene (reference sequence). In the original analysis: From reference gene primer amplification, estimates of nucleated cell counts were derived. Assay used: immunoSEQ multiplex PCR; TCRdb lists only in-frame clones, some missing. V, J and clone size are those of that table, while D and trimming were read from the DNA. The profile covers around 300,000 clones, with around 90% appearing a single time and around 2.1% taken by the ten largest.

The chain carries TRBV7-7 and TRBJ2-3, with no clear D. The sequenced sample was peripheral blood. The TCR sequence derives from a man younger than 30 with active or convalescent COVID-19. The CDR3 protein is CASSETTSTDTQYF. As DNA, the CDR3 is TGTGCCAGCAGCGAAACGACTAGCACAGATACGCAGTATTTT.